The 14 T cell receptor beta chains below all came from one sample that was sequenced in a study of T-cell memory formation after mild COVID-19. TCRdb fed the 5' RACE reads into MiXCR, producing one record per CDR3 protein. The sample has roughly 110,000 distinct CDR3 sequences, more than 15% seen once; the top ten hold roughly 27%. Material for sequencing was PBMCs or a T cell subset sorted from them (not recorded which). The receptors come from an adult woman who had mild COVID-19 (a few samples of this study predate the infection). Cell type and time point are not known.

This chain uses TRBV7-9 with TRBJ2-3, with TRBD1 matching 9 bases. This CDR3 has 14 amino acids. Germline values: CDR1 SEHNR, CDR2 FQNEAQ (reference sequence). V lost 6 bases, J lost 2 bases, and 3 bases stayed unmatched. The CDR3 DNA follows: TGTGCCAGCAGGCGACAGGGGGACACAGATACGCAGTATTTT. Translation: CASRRQGDTDTQYF.

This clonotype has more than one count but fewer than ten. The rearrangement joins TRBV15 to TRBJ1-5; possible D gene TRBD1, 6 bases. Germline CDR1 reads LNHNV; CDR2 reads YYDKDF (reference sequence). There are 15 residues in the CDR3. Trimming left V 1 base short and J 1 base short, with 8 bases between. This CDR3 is CATSRGGGSNQPQHF. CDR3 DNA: TGTGCCACCAGCAGAGGGGGGGGCAGCAATCAGCCCCAGCATTTT.

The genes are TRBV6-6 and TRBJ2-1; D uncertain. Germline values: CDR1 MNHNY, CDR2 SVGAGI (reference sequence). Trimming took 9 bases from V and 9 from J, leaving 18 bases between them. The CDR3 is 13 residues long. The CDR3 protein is CASEEIWLGEQFF. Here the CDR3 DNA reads TGTGCCAGTGAAGAGATTTGGTTAGGTGAGCAGTTCTTC.

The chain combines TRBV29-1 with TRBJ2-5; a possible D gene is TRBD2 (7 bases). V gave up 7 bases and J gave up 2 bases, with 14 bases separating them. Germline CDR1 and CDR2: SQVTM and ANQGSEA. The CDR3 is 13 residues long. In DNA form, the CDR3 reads TGCAGCGCCAATGGGAGGGGGCAAGAGACCCAGTACTTC. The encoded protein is CSANGRGQETQYF.

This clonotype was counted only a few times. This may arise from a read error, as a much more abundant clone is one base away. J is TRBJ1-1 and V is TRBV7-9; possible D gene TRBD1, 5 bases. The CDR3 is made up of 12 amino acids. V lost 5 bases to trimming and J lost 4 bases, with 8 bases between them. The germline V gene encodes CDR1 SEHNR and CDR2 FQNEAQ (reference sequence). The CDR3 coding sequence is TGTGCCAGCAGCGTTCAGGGCACTGAAGCTTTCTTT. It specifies CASSVQGTEAFF.

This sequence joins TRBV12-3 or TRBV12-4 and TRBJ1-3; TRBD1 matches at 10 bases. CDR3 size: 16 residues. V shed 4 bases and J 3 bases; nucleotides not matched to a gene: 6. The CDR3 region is CASSWDRGNGGNTIYF. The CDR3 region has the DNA TGTGCCAGCAGTTGGGACAGGGGAAATGGTGGAAACACCATATATTTT.

The CDR3 bases are TGTGCCAGCAGTCCCGGACCGCTCCCTGGCACAGATACGCAGTATTTT. Amino acid sequence: CASSPGPLPGTDTQYF. The J gene is TRBJ2-3, the V gene TRBV5-6, with D unclear. The germline CDR1 and CDR2 sequences are SGHDT and YYEEEE. The CDR3 consists of 16 residues. Trimming removed 5 bases from V and 1 base from J, with 17 bases in between.

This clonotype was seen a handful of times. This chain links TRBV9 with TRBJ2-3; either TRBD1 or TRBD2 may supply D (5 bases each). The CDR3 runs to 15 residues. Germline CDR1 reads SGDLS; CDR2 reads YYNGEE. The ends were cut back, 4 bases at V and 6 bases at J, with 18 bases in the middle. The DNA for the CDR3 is TGTGCCAGCAGCCCATCCCGGTTCGAGGGGGATACGCAGTATTTT. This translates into CASSPSRFEGDTQYF.

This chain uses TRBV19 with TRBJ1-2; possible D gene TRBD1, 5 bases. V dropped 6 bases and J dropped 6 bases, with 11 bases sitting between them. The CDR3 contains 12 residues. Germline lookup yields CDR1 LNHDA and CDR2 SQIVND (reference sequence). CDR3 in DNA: TGTGCCAGTAGGCCGGGGGGAGATGGCTACACCTTC. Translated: CASRPGGDGYTF.

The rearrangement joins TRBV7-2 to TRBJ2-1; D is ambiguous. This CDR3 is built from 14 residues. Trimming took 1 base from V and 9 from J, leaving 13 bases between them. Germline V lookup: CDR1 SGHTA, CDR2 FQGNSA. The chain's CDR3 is CASSLETLPSEQFF. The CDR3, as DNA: TGTGCCAGCAGCTTAGAAACTCTACCCAGTGAGCAGTTCTTC.

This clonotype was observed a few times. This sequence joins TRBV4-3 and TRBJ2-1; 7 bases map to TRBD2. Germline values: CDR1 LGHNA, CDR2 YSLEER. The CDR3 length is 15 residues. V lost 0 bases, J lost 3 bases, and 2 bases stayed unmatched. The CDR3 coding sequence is TGCGCCAGCAGCCAAGAGAAGCGGGGCTACAATGAGCAGTTCTTC. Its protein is CASSQEKRGYNEQFF.

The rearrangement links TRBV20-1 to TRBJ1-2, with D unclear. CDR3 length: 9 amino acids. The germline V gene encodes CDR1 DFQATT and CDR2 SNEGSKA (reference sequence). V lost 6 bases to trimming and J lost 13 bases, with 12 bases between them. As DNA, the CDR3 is TGCAGTGCCGCGGACCCCAGCACCTTC. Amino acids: CSAADPSTF.

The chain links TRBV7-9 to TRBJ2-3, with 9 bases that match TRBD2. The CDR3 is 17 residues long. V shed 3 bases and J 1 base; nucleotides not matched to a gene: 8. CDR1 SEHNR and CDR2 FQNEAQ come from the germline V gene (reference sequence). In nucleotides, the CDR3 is TGTGCCAGCAGCTTCCACGCGGGGGGGCGGGGCACAGATACGCAGTATTTT. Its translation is CASSFHAGGRGTDTQYF.

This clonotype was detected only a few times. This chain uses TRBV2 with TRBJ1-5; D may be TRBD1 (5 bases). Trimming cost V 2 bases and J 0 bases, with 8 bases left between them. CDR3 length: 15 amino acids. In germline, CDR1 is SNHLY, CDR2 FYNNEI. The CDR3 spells CASSESGTSNQPQHF. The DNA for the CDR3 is TGTGCCAGCAGTGAATCAGGGACTAGCAATCAGCCCCAGCATTTT.